Included here is one T cell receptor (beta chain) sequence, with context. The CDR3 spans 15 residues. V lost 2 bases and J lost 5; bases outside the gene matches: 4. Germline-derived CDR1 and CDR2 are SNHLY and FYNNEI. Only in-frame clones appear in the TCRdb table, and some are missing; sequencing was by immunoSEQ multiplex PCR. The sample yields some 17,000 clones, around nine tenths seen once. The source of the sample is a study of technical replicates of blood from a handful of donors. This clonotype was sampled from a human donor in good health. The V and J genes are TRBV2 and TRBJ2-3, with TRBD2 matching 10 bases. Input material: PBMCs. The CDR3 DNA reads as TGTGCCAGCAGTGAACTAGCGGGAGTGATAGATACGCAGTATTTT. As protein: CASSELAGVIDTQYF.